The 25 T cell receptor beta chains reported below all come from one sample, sequenced in a study of T cell responses to AZD1222 COVID-19 vaccine. The protocol was immunoSEQ multiplex PCR, while the TCRdb copy is restricted to in-frame clones and leaves out a portion. Here the sample spans 140,000 or so clones, approximately 88% being singletons. Sequencing used peripheral blood, obtained 28 days after the second dose of the MenACWY control vaccine. These receptors came from an adult who received the MenACWY meningococcal vaccine as a control.

About this clone itself: One end of the junction fails to match germline, which may point to a read error. V usage is TRBV3-1 (or the pseudogene TRBV3-2) and J usage is TRBJ2-7; the D is unclear. Per germline, CDR1 LGHDT and CDR2 YNNKEL (reference sequence). The CDR3 runs to 12 residues. CDR3 loop: CASSQGAGIRCF. The CDR3 nucleotides read TGTGCCAGCAGCCAAGGGGCCGGAATCAGATGCTTC.

The chain has TRBV28 and TRBJ1-2, with a possible D match to TRBD1 (6 bases). Trimming cost V 10 bases and J 8 bases, with 20 bases left between them. The CDR3 loop spans 13 amino acids. Germline V CDR1 and CDR2: MDHEN, SYDVKM. CDR3 DNA: TGTGCCACCCTACGGGGGCCGTCCGAGGGCTACACCTTC. Its protein product is CATLRGPSEGYTF.

V gene TRBV7-2 combines with J gene TRBJ1-3, with D tentatively TRBD1 (5 bases). Trimming cost V 5 bases and J 7 bases, with 12 bases left between them. The germline gives CDR1 SGHTA, CDR2 FQGNSA. The CDR3 is 13 residues long. DNA of the CDR3: TGTGCCAGCAGCCCCCGACAGATGAACACCATATATTTT. Its protein product is CASSPRQMNTIYF.

The chain has TRBV9 and TRBJ1-1; 7 bases fit TRBD1. From germline, CDR1 is SGDLS and CDR2 YYNGEE. The CDR3 has 14 residues. V was pared by 6 bases and J by 3 bases, with 8 bases of the junction left unmatched. Written as DNA, the CDR3 is TGTGCCAGCACCCGACAGGGAGGCGACACTGAAGCTTTCTTT. This sequence encodes CASTRQGGDTEAFF.

The rearrangement uses TRBV28 and TRBJ2-7, with a weak D call TRBD1 (5 bases). Trimming removed 6 bases at V and 6 bases at J, with 12 bases between. Germline V lookup: CDR1 MDHEN, CDR2 SYDVKM. The CDR3 covers 12 residues. The CDR3 nucleotides read TGTGCCAGCAGACGAGACAGCCCCGAGCAGTACTTC. Its protein product is CASRRDSPEQYF.

The J gene is TRBJ2-7, the V gene TRBV4-3, with D unresolved. This CDR3 has 16 amino acids. Germline values: CDR1 LGHNA, CDR2 YSLEER. V was pared by 0 bases and J by 2 bases, with 14 bases between. The CDR3 DNA reads as TGCGCCAGCAGCCAAGAGGAGCAAACTTTTACCTACGAGCAGTACTTC. Translating gives CASSQEEQTFTYEQYF.

The chain employs TRBV6-2 or TRBV6-3 and TRBJ1-1, with 12 positions matching TRBD1. Trimming took 5 bases from V and 1 from J; bases not matched to a gene: 5. CDR1 is MNHEY, CDR2 SVGEGT, per germline. The CDR3 runs to 16 residues. CDR3 nucleotides: TGTGCCAGCAGTACCTGGGACAGGGGGCAGAACACTGAAGCTTTCTTT. Its protein is CASSTWDRGQNTEAFF.

This clone appeared once. The chain uses TRBV12-5 and TRBJ1-2; 10 bases fit TRBD1. V lost 1 base to trimming and J lost 7 bases; unmatched junction nucleotides: 9. CDR3 length: 16 residues. Germline loops: CDR1 LGHNT, CDR2 FRNRAP. The CDR3 is CASGLAYPTGGTGYTF. The CDR3 nucleotides read TGTGCTAGTGGTTTGGCCTACCCGACAGGGGGCACTGGCTACACCTTC.

This clone was seen once. The rearrangement uses TRBV9 and TRBJ1-4, with 9 nucleotides matching TRBD1. CDR3 length equals 15 residues. CDR1 SGDLS and CDR2 YYNGEE come from the germline V gene. After removal of 2 bases from V and 6 bases from J, the junction contained 5 bases not matched to a gene. CDR3 bases: TGTGCCAGCAGCGTTCAACAGGGGGCCGATGAAAAACTGTTTTTT. Translation: CASSVQQGADEKLFF.

This chain uses TRBV19 with TRBJ2-1; tentative D call: TRBD1 (6 bases). Germline V CDR1 and CDR2: LNHDA, SQIVND (reference sequence). The CDR3 runs 13 residues. V was clipped by 1 base and J by 10 bases, with 11 bases between them. The CDR3 spells CASSIVSGTEQFF. The CDR3 bases are TGTGCCAGTAGTATAGTATCCGGGACAGAGCAGTTCTTC.

This chain uses TRBV20-1 with TRBJ1-1, with TRBD1 as a possible D gene (5 bases). The CDR3 extends over 12 amino acids. The germline V and J ends were trimmed by 3 bases and 4 bases, with 9 bases remaining between them. Germline loops: CDR1 DFQATT, CDR2 SNEGSKA (reference sequence). In DNA, the CDR3 is TGCAGTGCTAGTAAGGGGTTCACTGAAGCTTTCTTT. Translated, it gives CSASKGFTEAFF.

The J gene is TRBJ1-2, the V gene TRBV6-2 or TRBV6-3; D gene unclear. V was shortened by 2 bases and J by 7 bases, with 14 bases between the two germline ends. CDR1 is MNHEY and CDR2 is SVGEGT in the germline V gene. This CDR3 has 14 residues. The CDR3 DNA follows: TGTGCCAGCAGTTACCCGCCGATGCGGGTTGGCTACACCTTC. Translating it yields CASSYPPMRVGYTF.

The chain has TRBV12-3 or TRBV12-4 and TRBJ2-7; D remains ambiguous. The ends were cut back, 6 bases at V and 4 bases at J, with 7 bases in the middle. There are 11 residues in the CDR3. The CDR3 loop is CASSLLYEQYF. The DNA for the CDR3 is TGTGCCAGCAGCTTATTATACGAGCAGTACTTC.

The rearrangement links TRBV7-2 to TRBJ1-3; D not resolved. V was cut by 1 base and J by 0 bases, with 13 bases left in between. This CDR3 is 17 amino acids long. Germline lookup yields CDR1 SGHTA and CDR2 FQGNSA. The CDR3 sequence: CASSLGSWASSGNTIYF. The CDR3 DNA reads TGTGCCAGCAGCTTAGGGAGTTGGGCTTCCTCTGGAAACACCATATATTTT.

This chain joins TRBV12-5 and TRBJ2-2, with TRBD1 matching over 11 bases. CDR1 LGHNT and CDR2 FRNRAP come from the germline V gene. This CDR3 region has 16 residues. With 4 bases clipped from V and 5 bases from J, the junction kept 6 bases outside the gene matches. CDR3 amino acids: CASGSGTGGGTGELFF. In nucleotides, the CDR3 is TGTGCTAGTGGTTCCGGGACAGGGGGTGGAACCGGGGAGCTGTTTTTT.

V and J are TRBV28 and TRBJ1-2, with TRBD1 identical over 9 bases. This CDR3 spans 17 amino acids. Germline CDR1 MDHEN, CDR2 SYDVKM. V lost 8 bases, J lost 4 bases, and 17 bases stayed unmatched. The CDR3 DNA is TGTGCCAGCCTCCCGGGCGTACAGGGGGCGCGTGGCTATGGCTACACCTTC. Protein: CASLPGVQGARGYGYTF.

The chain links TRBV24-1 to TRBJ2-3; possibly TRBD2 for D (5 bases). V dropped 7 bases and J dropped 4 bases, with 14 bases sitting between them. Germline V gene sequence: CDR1 KGHDR, CDR2 SFDVKD. This CDR3 has 14 residues. Written as DNA, the CDR3 is TGTGCCACCAGGGAGGAGTCTCGCTCAGATACGCAGTATTTT. Its translation: CATREESRSDTQYF.

This chain uses TRBV5-1 with TRBJ2-5; no firm D call. This CDR3 contains 12 residues. The V gene's germline CDR1 is SGHRS and CDR2 YFSETQ. Deletions cut 5 bases from V and 5 bases from J, with 10 bases between. CDR3 residues: CASSHSLETQYF. CDR3 DNA sequence: TGCGCCAGCAGTCACTCGCTGGAGACCCAGTACTTC.

The genes are TRBV3-1 (or the pseudogene TRBV3-2) and TRBJ2-5, with 9 nucleotides matching TRBD2. CDR1 is LGHDT, CDR2 YNNKEL, per germline (reference sequence). The trim removed 1 base at V and 5 bases at J, leaving 5 bases unmatched. The CDR3 is 15 residues long. The CDR3 DNA reads as TGTGCCAGCAGCCAAGGAATAGCGGGGGCTGAGACCCAGTACTTC. Translation: CASSQGIAGAETQYF.

The J gene is TRBJ2-1, the V gene TRBV28, with 8 positions matching TRBD2. Looked up from germline, CDR1 is MDHEN and CDR2 is SYDVKM. V dropped 4 bases and J dropped 8; count of bases not matched to a gene: 13. The CDR3 is 16 amino acids. For the CDR3, the DNA is TGTGCCAGCAGTTCTTCTTGGGGCGGGAGGCGCGATGAGCAGTTCTTC. Protein sequence: CASSSSWGGRRDEQFF.

This rearrangement joins TRBV4-1 to TRBJ1-5, with D possibly matching TRBD1 (5 bases). The CDR3 loop spans 17 amino acids. The V end was cut by 4 bases, the J end by 4 bases, with 20 bases between. Germline values: CDR1 MGHRA, CDR2 YSYEKL. For the CDR3, the DNA is TGCGCCAGCAGCCTGACTTTTGGGGCAGGGCTTAATCAGCCCCAGCATTTT. It codes for CASSLTFGAGLNQPQHF.

The V gene is TRBV29-1, the J gene TRBJ1-2, with TRBD1 matching over 8 bases. Trimming at V came to 7 bases and at J to 4 bases, leaving 5 bases not matched to a gene. CDR1 and CDR2 (germline): SQVTM, ANQGSEA. The CDR3 runs to 12 residues. CDR3 amino acids: CSALQGGYGYTF. The CDR3 DNA sequence: TGCAGCGCCCTACAGGGGGGCTATGGCTACACCTTC.

The rearrangement uses TRBV28 and TRBJ1-2, with D uncertain. The CDR3 has 12 amino acids. The germline CDR1 and CDR2 sequences are MDHEN and SYDVKM. Trimming stripped 5 bases from V and 3 bases from J, with 7 bases between. CDR3: CASSPGYYGYTF. CDR3 in DNA: TGTGCCAGCAGTCCGGGATACTATGGCTACACCTTC.

The chain links TRBV15 to TRBJ1-4, with D tentatively TRBD1 (5 bases). V was cut by 3 bases and J by 6 bases, with 20 bases left in between. Germline loops: CDR1 LNHNV, CDR2 YYDKDF (reference sequence). The CDR3 covers 17 residues. CDR3 in amino acids: CATSSASRAGSDEKLFF. CDR3 coding DNA: TGTGCCACCAGCAGTGCCTCGAGGGCAGGGTCAGATGAAAAACTGTTTTTT.

The chain couples TRBV11-2 to TRBJ2-1, with 7 bases matching TRBD2. CDR3 length: 14 residues. Germline CDR1 SGHAT, CDR2 FQNNGV. V lost 5 bases, J lost 4 bases, and 5 bases stayed unmatched. The chain's CDR3 is CASSGAGIYNEQFF. In nucleotides, the CDR3 is TGTGCCAGCAGCGGAGCGGGGATATACAATGAGCAGTTCTTC.